The clone carrying this T cell receptor (beta chain) is categorized as medium-sized. This specimen comes from a study of metastatic and nonmetastatic thyroid tumors. With V trimmed by 0 bases and J by 4 bases, 9 bases remained unmatched. The CDR3 length is 16 residues. The V gene's germline CDR1 is DFQATT and CDR2 SNEGSKA (reference sequence). Treatment of any kind had been given to no patient before thyroid surgery. TCRdb re-clonotyped the PCR reads through MiXCR. This table holds fewer than 5,500 clones, around 30% found once. Material: adjacent normal tissue. This receptor was identified in a female donor with papillary thyroid cancer or a benign thyroid nodule (not recorded which). Some clones in this sample may be carry-over from other donors' samples. The chain links TRBV20-1 to TRBJ2-1; TRBD2 matches at 7 bases. This CDR3 reads CSARDARSGDYNEQFF. CDR3 nucleotides: TGCAGTGCTAGAGACGCCAGGAGCGGGGATTACAATGAGCAGTTCTTC.